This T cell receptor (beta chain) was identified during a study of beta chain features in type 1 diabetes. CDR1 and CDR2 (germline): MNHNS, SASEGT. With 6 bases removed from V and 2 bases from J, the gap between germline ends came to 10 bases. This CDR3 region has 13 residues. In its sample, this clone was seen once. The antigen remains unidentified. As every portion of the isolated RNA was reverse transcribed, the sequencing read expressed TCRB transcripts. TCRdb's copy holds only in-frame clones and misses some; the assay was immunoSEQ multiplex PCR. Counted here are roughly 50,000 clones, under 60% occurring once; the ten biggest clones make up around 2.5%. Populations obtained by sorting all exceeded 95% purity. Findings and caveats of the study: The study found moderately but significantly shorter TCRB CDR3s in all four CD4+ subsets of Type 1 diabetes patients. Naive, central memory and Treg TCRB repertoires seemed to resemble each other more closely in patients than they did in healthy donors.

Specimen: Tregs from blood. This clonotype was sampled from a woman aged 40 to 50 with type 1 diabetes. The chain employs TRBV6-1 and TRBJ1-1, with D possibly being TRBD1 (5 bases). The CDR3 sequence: CASSLRGNTEAFF. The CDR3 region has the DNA TGTGCCAGCAGCTTAAGGGGAAACACTGAAGCTTTCTTT.